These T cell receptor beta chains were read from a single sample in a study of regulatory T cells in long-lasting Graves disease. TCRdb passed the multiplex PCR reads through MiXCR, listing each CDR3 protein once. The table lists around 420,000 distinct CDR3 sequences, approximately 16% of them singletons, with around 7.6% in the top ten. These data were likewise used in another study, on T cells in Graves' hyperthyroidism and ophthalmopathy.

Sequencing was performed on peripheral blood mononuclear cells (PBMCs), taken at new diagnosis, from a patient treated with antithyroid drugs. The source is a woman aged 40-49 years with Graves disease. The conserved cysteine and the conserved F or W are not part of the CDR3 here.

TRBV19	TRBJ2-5	ASSTGTGQETQY
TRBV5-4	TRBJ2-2	ASSYVRAGELL
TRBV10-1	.	ATQAGRGTDTQH
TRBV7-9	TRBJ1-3	ASSLSGGDSGNTIY
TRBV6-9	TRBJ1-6	ASSYVGGSSYNSPLH
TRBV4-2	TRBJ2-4	ASSLGAERGNLQY
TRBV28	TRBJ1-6	AFPGLQKGNSPLH
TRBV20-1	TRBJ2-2	SARDIGTPTGELF
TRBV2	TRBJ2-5	ASSFRGPGAPLFQETQY
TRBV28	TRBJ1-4	ASSLLVDPWGKLF
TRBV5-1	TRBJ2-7	ASSSGTGGGEQY
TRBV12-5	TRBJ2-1	ASGLVRGESSYNEQF
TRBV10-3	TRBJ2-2	ATSRDLNTGELF
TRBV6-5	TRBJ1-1	ASSYWTGAGTEAF
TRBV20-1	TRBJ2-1	SARGDVTSGFSSYNEQF
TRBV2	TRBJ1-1	ASRINTEAF
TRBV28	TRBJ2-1	ASSTLSRALYNEQF
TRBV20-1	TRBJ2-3	SASPGGDTQY
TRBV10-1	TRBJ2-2	ASSELKGGPGLDPNTGVLF
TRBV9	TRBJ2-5	ASSVGLAPTAQETQY